This entry lists 29 T cell receptor beta chains sequenced from one sample in a study of cytomegalovirus exposure and HLA in healthy donors. The PCR was carried out with 60 Vbeta primers and 13 Jbeta primers. Sequenced by immunoSEQ multiplex PCR; TCRdb stores in-frame clones only, minus some. The sample yields about 63,000 clones, approximately 80% seen once. Sequencing was performed on PBMCs. The receptors come from a woman aged 25 to 39 in good health and CMV-seronegative.

Only one count was recorded for this clone. This CDR3 is missing its conserved last phenylalanine or tryptophan, likely due to a read error. The V and J genes are TRBV19 and TRBJ1-2, with 11 positions matching TRBD1. Germline loops: CDR1 LNHDA, CDR2 SQIVND (reference sequence). J gave up 7 bases and V 9 bases, and 13 bases lay outside the gene matches. The CDR3 length is 15 residues. CDR3 sequence: CASVGQGAVQSGYTS. The CDR3 region has the DNA TGTGCCAGCGTTGGACAGGGGGCGGTTCAGAGTGGCTACACCTCC.

This clone was picked up a small number of times. V gene TRBV27 combines with J gene TRBJ1-5; the match to TRBD1 covers 7 bases. Per the germline V gene, CDR1 is MNHEY and CDR2 is SMNVEV (reference sequence). This CDR3 is 13 amino acids long. The V and J ends lost 6 bases and 4 bases, in that order; junction bases with no gene match: 3. This chain's CDR3 is CASRLQGNQPQHF. DNA for the CDR3: TGTGCCAGCAGGTTACAGGGGAATCAGCCCCAGCATTTT.

The rearrangement uses TRBV5-4 and TRBJ2-3; 16 positions match TRBD2. The CDR3 has 19 residues. The V gene's germline CDR1 is SGHNT and CDR2 YYREEE (reference sequence). Losses at the gene ends were 2 bases for V and 1 base for J; bases not matched to a gene: 7. CDR3 protein: CASSFGTSGGVGGTDTQYF. CDR3 coding DNA: TGTGCCAGCAGCTTCGGGACTAGCGGGGGGGTAGGGGGCACAGATACGCAGTATTTT.

The rearrangement links TRBV11-2 to TRBJ2-5; D perhaps matches TRBD2 (6 bases). With 5 bases removed from V and 2 bases from J, the gap between germline ends came to 6 bases. The length of the CDR3 is 12 residues. CDR1 and CDR2 (germline): SGHAT, FQNNGV. CDR3 loop: CASSGGQETQYF. The CDR3 bases are TGTGCCAGCAGCGGGGGGCAAGAGACCCAGTACTTC.

The chain has TRBV5-4 and TRBJ2-1; 8 nucleotides line up with TRBD1. CDR3 length: 15 residues. Germline-derived CDR1 and CDR2 are SGHNT and YYREEE (reference sequence). J gave up 1 base and V 3 bases, and 3 bases lay outside the gene matches. The CDR3 nucleotides are TGTGCCAGCAGCTCTGGGACAGGATCCTACAATGAGCAGTTCTTC. Protein sequence: CASSSGTGSYNEQFF.

The CDR3 bases are TGTGCCAGCAGCCGACAGTTCGATCAGCCCCAGCATTTT. Translating it yields CASSRQFDQPQHF. V gene TRBV7-8 combines with J gene TRBJ1-5, with D perhaps matching TRBD1 (5 bases). Germline CDR1 reads SGHVS; CDR2 reads FQNEAQ. The CDR3 totals 13 residues. V was cut by 5 bases and J by 5 bases, with 10 bases left in between.

This clone was seen a single time. V gene TRBV15 combines with J gene TRBJ1-3; D unresolved. Per the germline V gene, CDR1 is LNHNV and CDR2 is YYDKDF (reference sequence). The CDR3 is made up of 18 amino acids. V was pared by 1 base and J by 4 bases, with 20 bases between. DNA of the CDR3: TGTGCCACCAGCAGAGGATTTGATTTCTCCGGGGAAGGAAACACCATATATTTT. Its protein is CATSRGFDFSGEGNTIYF.

This clone was counted a few times. The V and J genes are TRBV27 and TRBJ2-2, with unresolved D. V shed 5 bases and J shed 0 bases, with 4 bases lying between them. The CDR3 covers 13 residues. Germline V gives CDR1 MNHEY, CDR2 SMNVEV (reference sequence). In nucleotides, the CDR3 is TGTGCCAGCAGTCCATCGAACACCGGGGAGCTGTTTTTT. It codes for CASSPSNTGELFF.

CDR3 nucleotides: TGTGCCAGCAGCCCATTGACCGGGACAGGAGAAGATGGCTACACCTTC. Its translation is CASSPLTGTGEDGYTF. The chain couples TRBV7-9 to TRBJ1-2, with 8 bases lining up with TRBD1. Germline V lookup: CDR1 SEHNR, CDR2 FQNEAQ (reference sequence). The CDR3 sequence is 16 residues long. J gave up 6 bases and V 5 bases, and 14 bases lay outside the gene matches.

The rearrangement joins TRBV30 to TRBJ2-3; possibly TRBD1 for D (6 bases). This CDR3 is built from 15 residues. Germline loops: CDR1 GTSNPN, CDR2 SVGIG (reference sequence). V lost 5 bases and J 3 bases, leaving 18 bases between the germline ends. The CDR3 sequence: CAWGNWGRGTDTQYF. The CDR3 coding sequence is TGTGCCTGGGGAAACTGGGGCAGGGGAACAGATACGCAGTATTTT.

This clone was seen a single time. The chain links TRBV19 to TRBJ2-2, with 10 bases matching TRBD1. With V trimmed by 4 bases and J by 3 bases, 5 bases remained unmatched. Germline-derived CDR1 and CDR2 are LNHDA and SQIVND (reference sequence). The CDR3 consists of 16 residues. In nucleotides, the CDR3 is TGTGCCAGTAGTACAGGACAGGGGGTCGACACCGGGGAGCTGTTTTTT. It encodes CASSTGQGVDTGELFF.

The chain combines TRBV7-8 with TRBJ1-1; 9 bases are a match to TRBD1. CDR1 is SGHVS and CDR2 is FQNEAQ in the germline V gene. CDR3 length equals 15 residues. J gave up 6 bases and V 5 bases, and 10 bases lay outside the gene matches. The CDR3 loop is CASSLFGQGLPEAFF. The CDR3 nucleotides read TGTGCCAGCAGCCTCTTTGGACAGGGGCTCCCTGAAGCTTTCTTT.

This sequence joins TRBV7-8 and TRBJ1-4; 7 nucleotides align to TRBD1. From germline, CDR1 is SGHVS and CDR2 FQNEAQ. The CDR3 runs to 13 residues. J gave up 8 bases and V 5 bases, and 5 bases lay outside the gene matches. The DNA for the CDR3 is TGTGCCAGCAGCCTGGGACAGTTGGAAAAACTGTTTTTT. Translating gives CASSLGQLEKLFF. Looking up the rest from reference TRBV7-8 and TRBJ1-4 gives the full variable domain: GAGVSQSPRYKVAKRGQDVALRCDPISGHVSLFWYQQALGQGPEFLTYFQNEAQLDKSGLPSDRFFAERPEGSVSTLKIQRTQQEDSAVYLCASSLGQLEKLFFGSGTQLSVL.

The chain combines TRBV15 with TRBJ2-7; possible D gene TRBD2, 5 bases. This CDR3 is built from 14 residues. Germline assignment: CDR1 LNHNV and CDR2 YYDKDF (reference sequence). The V gene lost 4 bases and the J gene lost 2 bases, with 12 bases spanning the gap. CDR3 nucleotides: TGTGCCACCAGCATGGGCGGGTCCGCCTACGAGCAGTACGTC. This codes for CATSMGGSAYEQYV.

This CDR3 reads CASSPPGGSNEKLFF. The CDR3 DNA reads as TGTGCCAGCTCACCTCCAGGGGGCTCAAATGAAAAACTGTTTTTT. V gene TRBV18 combines with J gene TRBJ1-4; 8 bases fit TRBD1. The CDR3 totals 15 residues. In germline, CDR1 is KGHSH, CDR2 LQKENI. V was pared by 3 bases and J by 5 bases, with 5 bases of the junction left unmatched.

This sequence joins TRBV7-8 and TRBJ1-1, with a weak D call TRBD1 (6 bases). There are 14 residues in the CDR3. Germline-derived CDR1 and CDR2 are SGHVS and FQNEAQ. Trimming left V 5 bases short and J 3 bases short, with 13 bases between. CDR3 sequence reads: CASSLMNRDTEAFF. The CDR3 DNA reads TGTGCCAGCAGCCTGATGAACAGGGACACTGAAGCTTTCTTT. Full variable domain (missing parts from reference TRBV7-8 and TRBJ1-1): GAGVSQSPRYKVAKRGQDVALRCDPISGHVSLFWYQQALGQGPEFLTYFQNEAQLDKSGLPSDRFFAERPEGSVSTLKIQRTQQEDSAVYLCASSLMNRDTEAFFGQGTRLTVV.

The chain joins TRBV7-2 to TRBJ2-5, with D possibly matching TRBD1 (6 bases). CDR1 is SGHTA, CDR2 FQGNSA, per germline. The CDR3 is made up of 13 amino acids. V dropped 5 bases and J dropped 1 base, with 8 bases sitting between them. The CDR3 DNA reads TGTGCCAGCAGCAACAGGGTCCAAGAGACCCAGTACTTC. Translation gives CASSNRVQETQYF.

V gene TRBV6-5 combines with J gene TRBJ1-5, with TRBD1 matching over 10 bases. The CDR3 loop spans 14 amino acids. Germline CDR1 reads MNHEY; CDR2 reads SVGAGI. V shed 5 bases and J 8 bases; nucleotides not matched to a gene: 6. The CDR3 DNA reads as TGTGCCAGCAGTATTGGACAGGGGGAGAAGCCCCAGCATTTT. Its protein product is CASSIGQGEKPQHF.

The chain combines TRBV11-2 with TRBJ2-1; a weak D match, TRBD2 (6 bases). The ends were cut back, 2 bases at V and 0 bases at J, with 11 bases in the middle. The CDR3 runs 16 residues. Germline lookup yields CDR1 SGHAT and CDR2 FQNNGV. CDR3 protein: CASSLYAGSSYNEQFF. As DNA, the CDR3 is TGTGCCAGCAGCTTATACGCGGGGAGCTCCTACAATGAGCAGTTCTTC.

The chain couples TRBV5-4 to TRBJ2-1; 12 nucleotides line up with TRBD2. Trimming took 4 bases from V and 6 from J; bases not matched to a gene: 5. This CDR3 contains 15 residues. CDR1 and CDR2 (germline): SGHNT, YYREEE (reference sequence). The CDR3 nucleotides are TGTGCCAGCAGCCTATCTAGCGGGAGGGGCAATGAGCAGTTCTTC. Protein product: CASSLSSGRGNEQFF.

The J gene is TRBJ1-5, the V gene TRBV19; tentatively, D is TRBD1 (5 bases). The CDR3 has 13 residues. Germline CDR1 is LNHDA and CDR2 is SQIVND (reference sequence). V lost 6 bases, J lost 3 bases, and 9 bases lay in between. The CDR3 DNA sequence: TGTGCCAGTAGGGGGCTGTACAATCAGCCCCAGCATTTT. Its protein is CASRGLYNQPQHF.

The rearrangement uses TRBV23-1 and TRBJ1-6; no reliable D call. TRBV23-1 is assigned to the ORF class and has an uncertain function. The germline V and J ends were trimmed by 4 bases and 0 bases, with 19 bases remaining between them. The CDR3 extends over 19 amino acids. This CDR3 is CASSPGNPKTSSYNSPLHF. DNA for the CDR3: TGCGCCAGCAGTCCCGGGAACCCGAAGACAAGCTCCTATAATTCACCCCTCCACTTT.

This clone was observed once. V and J are TRBV4-3 and TRBJ2-1; 8 bases line up with TRBD2. The CDR3 contains 18 residues. V was clipped by 0 bases and J by 1 base; unmatched bases: 8. CDR1 is LGHNA and CDR2 is YSLEER in the germline V gene. The CDR3 is CASSQDSGRGASYNEQFF. CDR3 DNA: TGCGCCAGCAGCCAAGATAGCGGGCGGGGGGCGTCCTACAATGAGCAGTTCTTC.

The chain carries TRBV2 and TRBJ2-5, with a weak D call TRBD2 (6 bases). Trimming cost V 7 bases and J 4 bases, with 16 bases left between them. Per the germline V gene, CDR1 is SNHLY and CDR2 is FYNNEI. The CDR3 is made up of 14 amino acids. Here the CDR3 reads CASTREEGRETQYF. The CDR3 DNA sequence: TGTGCCAGCACAAGGGAGGAAGGTCGAGAGACCCAGTACTTC.

CDR3 nucleotide sequence: TGTGCCAGCAGCCCAGGACTAGCTGACAATGAGCAGTTCTTC. This sequence encodes CASSPGLADNEQFF. V usage is TRBV9 and J usage is TRBJ2-1, with 8 bases matching TRBD2. With 4 bases clipped from V and 5 bases from J, the junction kept 5 bases outside the gene matches. The CDR3 covers 14 residues. Germline lookup yields CDR1 SGDLS and CDR2 YYNGEE.

The chain links TRBV18 to TRBJ2-1; 14 nucleotides match TRBD2. Trimming at V came to 3 bases and at J to 7 bases, leaving 2 bases not matched to a gene. CDR3 size: 15 residues. The germline gives CDR1 KGHSH, CDR2 LQKENI. The DNA of the CDR3 is TGTGCCAGCTCACCGGGACTAGCGGGGGAAAATGAGCAGTTCTTC. This encodes CASSPGLAGENEQFF.

In this sample, this clone turned up once. The chain couples TRBV7-2 to TRBJ1-4; 7 bases fit TRBD1. Per germline, CDR1 SGHTA and CDR2 FQGNSA. The CDR3 sequence is 15 residues long. The V segment lost 2 bases and the J segment 8 bases; nucleotides outside the gene matches: 8. The DNA of the CDR3 is TGTGCCAGCAGCTTACGGTACGGAGGGGGCGAAAAACTGTTTTTT. Its translation: CASSLRYGGGEKLFF.

The chain carries TRBV28 and TRBJ1-5; D is uncertain. The V end was cut by 3 bases, the J end by 5 bases, with 8 bases between. The CDR3 is 13 residues long. CDR1 is MDHEN, CDR2 SYDVKM, per germline. This chain's CDR3 is CASSLENYQPQHF. Written as DNA, the CDR3 is TGTGCCAGCAGTTTGGAGAACTATCAGCCCCAGCATTTT.

The chain uses TRBV5-4 and TRBJ2-5, with TRBD1 identical over 8 bases. The V gene end was trimmed by 0 bases and the J gene end by 4 bases; junction bases not matched to a gene: 11. CDR3 length equals 17 residues. CDR1 SGHNT and CDR2 YYREEE come from the germline V gene (reference sequence). DNA of the CDR3: TGTGCCAGCAGCTTGGGTGGGCAGGGGGCGCGTGGAGAGACCCAGTACTTC. As protein: CASSLGGQGARGETQYF.